The 32 T cell receptor beta chains below come from one sample, sequenced in a study of blood T cells in healthy people across ages. The second PCR ran roughly 7 to 12 cycles with a sample-barcoded 5' primer and J-beta primers. TCRdb ran MiXCR on the 5' RACE reads and lists one entry per CDR3 protein. The sample consists of roughly 1.6 million distinct CDR3 sequences, 30% to 35% of them appearing once. Sequencing input: blood. The receptors shown here come from a woman aged 25-40 years in good health.

The table lists this clonotype with a count of one. The chain combines TRBV25-1 with TRBJ1-1; D remains unclear. Germline CDR1 reads MGHDK; CDR2 reads SYGVNS. Trimming took 1 base from V and 1 from J, leaving 10 bases between them. The CDR3 is 15 residues long. DNA for the CDR3: TGTGCCAGCAGTGAATTCGTAGACACGAACACTGAAGCTTTCTTT. Its translation is CASSEFVDTNTEAFF.

This clonotype was seen more than once but under ten times. The rearrangement uses TRBV5-1 and TRBJ1-5; D is ambiguous. The CDR3 is made up of 14 amino acids. Germline values: CDR1 SGHRS, CDR2 YFSETQ. The ends were cut back, 0 bases at V and 7 bases at J, with 11 bases in the middle. The CDR3 sequence: CASSLGGFRQPQHF. The CDR3 DNA reads as TGCGCCAGCAGCTTGGGAGGGTTCCGGCAGCCCCAGCATTTT.

This clonotype occurred once. The rearrangement links TRBV14 to TRBJ1-4, with a possible D match to TRBD1 (5 bases). The CDR3 has 16 residues. V shed 0 bases and J shed 4 bases, with 12 bases lying between them. Germline lookup yields CDR1 SGHDN and CDR2 FVKESK. In nucleotides, the CDR3 is TGTGCCAGCAGCCAAGATGGGGACCGCCTTAATGAAAAACTGTTTTTT. Translated, it gives CASSQDGDRLNEKLFF.

A few counts support this clonotype. The chain has TRBV3-1 and TRBJ2-5; weak D call: TRBD2 (6 bases). The V gene's germline CDR1 is LGHDT and CDR2 YNNKEL (reference sequence). V was clipped by 4 bases and J by 2 bases, with 11 bases between them. The CDR3 consists of 14 residues. The CDR3 nucleotides are TGTGCCAGCAGCCTCATCGGGACTCAAGAGACCCAGTACTTC. Translation: CASSLIGTQETQYF.

This clonotype was seen a few times. The V gene is TRBV20-1, the J gene TRBJ2-7; TRBD1 matches at 10 bases. The V gene's germline CDR1 is DFQATT and CDR2 SNEGSKA (reference sequence). The junction had 8 bases not matched to a gene; V was cut back by 4 bases and J by 2 bases. The CDR3 extends over 15 amino acids. The CDR3 bases are TGCAGTGCTATAAACGACAGGGGGCTAGCCTACGAGCAGTACTTC. Protein: CSAINDRGLAYEQYF.

This rearrangement joins TRBV5-1 to TRBJ2-7; 11 bases match TRBD2. Germline CDR1 reads SGHRS; CDR2 reads YFSETQ. This CDR3 is 15 amino acids long. V lost 0 bases and J lost 5; bases outside the gene matches: 4. This chain's CDR3 is CASSLASGRPHEQYF. The DNA for the CDR3 is TGCGCCAGCAGCTTGGCTAGCGGGAGGCCCCACGAGCAGTACTTC.

The gene calls are TRBV28 and TRBJ1-1; 7 bases fit TRBD1. Germline CDR1 is MDHEN and CDR2 is SYDVKM. This CDR3 has 15 amino acids. V lost 4 bases to trimming and J lost 4 bases; unmatched junction nucleotides: 9. The CDR3 region is CASSSTAGGSTEAFF. The CDR3 coding sequence is TGTGCCAGCAGTTCTACAGCAGGGGGAAGCACTGAAGCTTTCTTT.

This clonotype occurred a few times. CDR3 bases: TGTGCCAGCAGTGCCCAAGGGGGGGGATACTCTGGGGCCAACGTCCTGACTTTC. Translated, it gives CASSAQGGGYSGANVLTF. The chain uses TRBV6-1 and TRBJ2-6; weak D call: TRBD2 (7 bases). Trimming left V 4 bases short and J 0 bases short, with 16 bases between. This CDR3 has 18 amino acids. The germline V gene encodes CDR1 MNHNS and CDR2 SASEGT.

The chain joins TRBV20-1 to TRBJ2-1, with D uncertain. The CDR3 runs to 11 residues. The germline V gene encodes CDR1 DFQATT and CDR2 SNEGSKA (reference sequence). With 2 bases removed from V and 5 bases from J, the gap between germline ends came to 4 bases. The CDR3 protein is CSARFHNEQFF. The CDR3, as DNA: TGCAGTGCTAGATTCCACAATGAGCAGTTCTTC.

The CDR3 nucleotides read TGTGCCAGCAGCCAAAGACCAGGGTCCACTGAAGCTTTCTTT. Protein product: CASSQRPGSTEAFF. The chain joins TRBV14 to TRBJ1-1; tentatively, D is TRBD1 (5 bases). Trimming took off 2 bases at V and 4 bases at J, with 11 bases between the two ends. The CDR3 is 14 residues long. Germline assignment: CDR1 SGHDN and CDR2 FVKESK.

The J gene is TRBJ1-4, the V gene TRBV20-1; D ambiguous. This CDR3 comprises 13 residues. The germline V gene has CDR1 DFQATT and CDR2 SNEGSKA (reference sequence). V was clipped by 3 bases and J by 6 bases, with 11 bases between them. For the CDR3, the DNA is TGCAGTGCTAGTTCGGCAGGAGATGAAAAACTGTTTTTT. Protein sequence: CSASSAGDEKLFF.

J is TRBJ1-2 and V is TRBV3-1; 11 nucleotides match TRBD1. V was clipped by 4 bases and J by 6 bases; unmatched bases: 4. Germline loops: CDR1 LGHDT, CDR2 YNNKEL (reference sequence). The CDR3 is 14 amino acids. This CDR3 reads CASSPWTGGDGYTF. CDR3 sequence (DNA): TGTGCCAGCAGCCCATGGACAGGGGGCGATGGCTACACCTTC.

V gene TRBV5-1 combines with J gene TRBJ2-1; tentatively, D is TRBD1 or TRBD2 (5 bases each). V was trimmed by 2 bases and J by 6 bases, leaving 12 bases between them. The CDR3 consists of 14 residues. In germline, CDR1 is SGHRS, CDR2 YFSETQ. As DNA, the CDR3 is TGCGCCAGCAGCTTCGGGACCGGAATCAATGAGCAGTTCTTC. It codes for CASSFGTGINEQFF.

V and J are TRBV29-1 and TRBJ2-2, with 8 bases that match TRBD2. Germline V CDR1 and CDR2: SQVTM, ANQGSEA. The CDR3 is 12 residues long. This CDR3 reads CCGGPGTGELFF. Here the CDR3 DNA reads TGCTGCGGGGGGCCTGGGACCGGGGAGCTGTTTTTT.

The rearrangement uses TRBV20-1 and TRBJ1-6; D is perhaps TRBD1 (5 bases). V was shortened by 1 base and J by 13 bases, with 17 bases between the two germline ends. CDR1 and CDR2 from the germline V gene are DFQATT and SNEGSKA (reference sequence). This CDR3 has 14 residues. CDR3 nucleotides: TGCAGTGCTAGAGGCGGGACGGACCGAGATCCCCTCCACTTT. Protein sequence: CSARGGTDRDPLHF.

This clonotype occurred many times. The rearrangement links TRBV7-2 to TRBJ2-3; the match to TRBD2 covers 12 bases. Germline CDR1 SGHTA, CDR2 FQGNSA. V trimming: 1 base; J trimming: 5 bases; junction bases outside the gene matches: 7. The CDR3 contains 17 residues. CDR3 in amino acids: CASSLVGLAGGRDTQYF. The CDR3 DNA follows: TGTGCCAGCAGCTTAGTAGGGCTAGCGGGAGGGCGAGATACGCAGTATTTT. The full variable domain, its missing parts supplied by reference TRBV7-2 and TRBJ2-3, is GAGVSQSPSNKVTEKGKDVELRCDPISGHTALYWYRQSLGQGLEFLIYFQGNSAPDKSGLPSDRFSAERTGGSVSTLTIQRTQQEDSAVYLCASSLVGLAGGRDTQYFGPGTRLTVL.

J is TRBJ2-7 and V is TRBV6-2 or TRBV6-3; 10 bases line up with TRBD1. Germline CDR1 MNHEY, CDR2 SVGEGT. The CDR3 length is 14 residues. As DNA, the CDR3 is TGTACCACCTGCCGGGACAGGGGACCCTACGAGCAGTACTTC. Its protein is CTTCRDRGPYEQYF.

The rearrangement links TRBV9 to TRBJ2-5; 10 nucleotides agree with TRBD2. Germline V gives CDR1 SGDLS, CDR2 YYNGEE. After removal of 2 bases from V and 2 bases from J, the junction contained 3 bases not matched to a gene. The CDR3 loop spans 15 amino acids. The CDR3 bases are TGTGCCAGCAGCGTTAGCGGGAGGAGTCAAGAGACCCAGTACTTC. It is translated as CASSVSGRSQETQYF.

This clonotype was found a few times. The chain couples TRBV5-1 to TRBJ1-2; TRBD1 matches 7 bases. CDR3 length: 15 amino acids. Losses at the gene ends were 0 bases for V and 1 base for J; bases not matched to a gene: 3. The germline V gene encodes CDR1 SGHRS and CDR2 YFSETQ. The CDR3 here is CASSLGQGLNYGYTF. Here the CDR3 DNA reads TGCGCCAGCAGCTTGGGACAGGGACTTAACTATGGCTACACCTTC.

The CDR3 DNA is TGTGCCAGCAGCGCGGGACAGGGGTTGGTTGAGCAGTTCTTC. Translating gives CASSAGQGLVEQFF. The chain combines TRBV7-6 with TRBJ2-1, with 10 bases fitting TRBD1. CDR1 is SGHVS and CDR2 is FNYEAQ in the germline V gene. Trimming removed 5 bases from V and 9 bases from J; junction bases left unmatched: 7. This CDR3 region has 14 residues.

This chain uses TRBV20-1 with TRBJ2-1; 7 nucleotides match TRBD2. From germline, CDR1 is DFQATT and CDR2 SNEGSKA (reference sequence). This CDR3 spans 17 amino acids. Trimming at V came to 3 bases and at J to 5 bases, leaving 16 bases not matched to a gene. The CDR3 region has the DNA TGCAGTGCTAGCGTCAGAGCAGGGAGGGCCGTCGACAATGAGCAGTTCTTC. This encodes CSASVRAGRAVDNEQFF.

A few counts support this clonotype. The chain is built from TRBV4-1 and TRBJ2-5, with 10 bases matching TRBD2. V was pared by 3 bases and J by 5 bases, with 3 bases of the junction left unmatched. CDR3 length equals 14 residues. Germline V lookup: CDR1 MGHRA, CDR2 YSYEKL. In DNA, the CDR3 is TGCGCCAGCAGCCATCTAGCGGGAGTGGAGACCCAGTACTTC. It yields the protein CASSHLAGVETQYF.

This clonotype was counted a few times. The CDR3 spells CASSLQRTGTSGGAVEETQYF. For the CDR3, the DNA is TGTGCCAGCAGCTTACAACGTACAGGGACTAGCGGGGGGGCCGTCGAAGAGACCCAGTACTTC. The chain has TRBV7-9 and TRBJ2-5; 16 bases align to TRBD2. In germline, CDR1 is SEHNR, CDR2 FQNEAQ (reference sequence). The V and J ends lost 2 bases and 3 bases, in that order; junction bases with no gene match: 15. The CDR3 consists of 21 residues.

This clonotype appeared many times. The J gene is TRBJ2-7, the V gene TRBV4-1, with 8 nucleotides matching TRBD1. Germline CDR1 MGHRA, CDR2 YSYEKL. The CDR3 loop spans 16 amino acids. V was pared by 4 bases and J by 3 bases, with 11 bases of the junction left unmatched. The CDR3 loop reads CASSPKPDRVGYEQYF. CDR3 nucleotides: TGCGCCAGCAGCCCGAAGCCGGACAGGGTGGGCTACGAGCAGTACTTC.

The chain couples TRBV7-3 to TRBJ1-2; maybe TRBD1 (5 bases). The length of the CDR3 is 14 residues. The V gene's germline CDR1 is SGHTA and CDR2 FQGTGA. With 7 bases removed from V and 0 bases from J, the gap between germline ends came to 12 bases. The CDR3 here is CASISREANYGYTF. In nucleotides, the CDR3 is TGTGCCAGCATATCCAGGGAAGCTAACTATGGCTACACCTTC.

Many counts were recorded for this clonotype. The chain joins TRBV27 to TRBJ1-4; TRBD1 aligns across 8 bases. CDR3 size: 13 residues. Germline trimming cut 6 bases from V and 7 bases from J; bases unmatched to any gene: 4. Germline V gene sequence: CDR1 MNHEY, CDR2 SMNVEV (reference sequence). CDR3 DNA sequence: TGTGCCAGCAGCTTACAGGGGGGTGAAAAACTGTTTTTT. Translated, it gives CASSLQGGEKLFF.

The genes are TRBV24-1 and TRBJ2-3, with D possibly being TRBD1 (6 bases). With 10 bases removed from V and 0 bases from J, the gap between germline ends came to 13 bases. Germline CDR1 reads KGHDR; CDR2 reads SFDVKD. The CDR3 contains 14 residues. CDR3 region: CATETGTSTDTQYF. The CDR3 DNA is TGTGCCACGGAGACCGGGACAAGCACAGATACGCAGTATTTT.

This clonotype appeared many times. The chain links TRBV9 to TRBJ2-1, with D unresolved. Between the trimmed V and J ends, which lost 4 bases and 5 bases, there was a span of 7 bases. Germline V CDR1 and CDR2: SGDLS, YYNGEE. The CDR3 length is 12 residues. The CDR3 spells CASSHGDNEQFF. Here the CDR3 DNA reads TGTGCCAGCAGCCACGGCGACAATGAGCAGTTCTTC. Full variable domain (missing parts from reference TRBV9 and TRBJ2-1): DSGVTQTPKHLITATGQRVTLRCSPRSGDLSVYWYQQSLDQGLQFLIQYYNGEERAKGNILERFSAQQFPDLHSELNLSSLELGDSALYFCASSHGDNEQFFGPGTRLTVL.

V and J are TRBV21-1 and TRBJ1-3; TRBD1 is the table's D call and was not checked against the DNA. TRBV21-1 is classified as a pseudogene. There are 16 residues in the CDR3. The DNA for the CDR3 is TGTGCCAGCAGCATTCGACAGGGGTCCTCTGGAAACACCATATATTTT. The encoded protein is CASSIRQGSSGNTIYF.

This clonotype was seen more than once but under ten times. This chain connects TRBV7-8 to TRBJ2-3; no clear D. Germline assignment: CDR1 SGHVS and CDR2 FQNEAQ. With 1 base removed from V and 4 bases from J, the gap between germline ends came to 12 bases. The CDR3 extends over 15 amino acids. CDR3 bases: TGTGCCAGCAGCTTAGAATACGGGTCGGCAGATACGCAGTATTTT. Residues: CASSLEYGSADTQYF.

The CDR3 sequence is CASSQGPAYGYTF. CDR3 DNA sequence: TGCGCCAGCAGCCAAGGGCCAGCGTATGGCTACACCTTC. The chain uses TRBV4-1 and TRBJ1-2; D is ambiguous. This CDR3 spans 13 amino acids. V was shortened by 1 base and J by 5 bases, with 8 bases between the two germline ends. Germline loops: CDR1 MGHRA, CDR2 YSYEKL.

This clonotype has a count of ten or more. The rearrangement links TRBV20-1 to TRBJ2-5; possible D gene TRBD2, 6 bases. The CDR3 is made up of 13 amino acids. Looked up from germline, CDR1 is DFQATT and CDR2 is SNEGSKA (reference sequence). V was clipped by 6 bases and J by 5 bases, with 16 bases between them. The CDR3 loop is CSAAGPRGETQYF. The CDR3, as DNA: TGCAGTGCGGCGGGACCCCGGGGGGAGACCCAGTACTTC.